Below are 11 T cell receptor beta chains sequenced from a single sample in a study of blood T cell repertoires in COVID-19. This table comes from immunoSEQ multiplex PCR, and its TCRdb copy is limited to in-frame clones, with some not included. The table shows fewer than 90,000 clones, with approximately 84% occurring only once. Sample: peripheral blood. The receptors were sampled from a man in his 70s with acute or convalescent COVID-19.

This chain links TRBV6-2 or TRBV6-3 with TRBJ1-4; no firm D call. The V gene's germline CDR1 is MNHEY and CDR2 SVGEGT. The CDR3 spans 15 residues. V was clipped by 5 bases and J by 0 bases, with 10 bases between them. The CDR3 sequence is CASSPNGATNEKLFF. The CDR3 DNA follows: TGTGCCAGCAGTCCCAACGGAGCAACTAATGAAAAACTGTTTTTT.

This chain connects TRBV7-8 to TRBJ2-5; weak D call: TRBD1 (6 bases). Trimming cost V 5 bases and J 2 bases, with 9 bases left between them. The CDR3 extends over 13 amino acids. The germline V gene encodes CDR1 SGHVS and CDR2 FQNEAQ. CDR3 sequence reads: CASSGQLQETQYF. CDR3 coding DNA: TGTGCCAGCAGCGGACAGCTGCAAGAGACCCAGTACTTC. Full variable domain (remainder filled in from reference TRBV7-8 and TRBJ2-5): GAGVSQSPRYKVAKRGQDVALRCDPISGHVSLFWYQQALGQGPEFLTYFQNEAQLDKSGLPSDRFFAERPEGSVSTLKIQRTQQEDSAVYLCASSGQLQETQYFGPGTRLLVL.

This chain connects TRBV6-2 or TRBV6-3 to TRBJ2-5; D perhaps matches TRBD1 (6 bases). With 8 bases removed from V and 4 bases from J, the gap between germline ends came to 11 bases. Germline-derived CDR1 and CDR2 are MNHEY and SVGEGT. The CDR3 covers 12 residues. This CDR3 reads CASGLQGETQYF. The CDR3 DNA follows: TGTGCCAGCGGCCTACAGGGAGAGACCCAGTACTTC.

This chain uses TRBV5-1 with TRBJ2-7; possible D gene TRBD1, 6 bases. Trimming removed 4 bases from V and 1 base from J, with 12 bases in between. CDR3 length equals 14 residues. Germline V gene data show CDR1 as SGHRS and CDR2 as YFSETQ. CDR3 residues: CASSPTTGSYEQYF. The CDR3, as DNA: TGCGCCAGCAGCCCCACGACAGGATCCTACGAGCAGTACTTC. Full variable domain (rest looked up from reference TRBV5-1 and TRBJ2-7): KAGVTQTPRYLIKTRGQQVTLSCSPISGHRSVSWYQQTPGQGLQFLFEYFSETQRNKGNFPGRFSGRQFSNSRSEMNVSTLELGDSALYLCASSPTTGSYEQYFGPGTRLTVT.

This clone was seen more than once but under ten times. This rearrangement joins TRBV11-2 to TRBJ1-5; no reliable D call. Trimming took off 5 bases at V and 2 bases at J, with 10 bases between the two ends. The CDR3 runs to 14 residues. The germline V gene has CDR1 SGHAT and CDR2 FQNNGV. The CDR3: CASSPRGGNQPQHF. The CDR3 bases are TGTGCCAGCAGCCCCCGCGGGGGCAATCAGCCCCAGCATTTT.

V is TRBV24-1 and J is TRBJ2-3; 12 positions match TRBD2. Germline CDR1 and CDR2: KGHDR and SFDVKD. V shed 0 bases and J 6 bases; nucleotides not matched to a gene: 6. The CDR3 is 17 amino acids. CDR3 amino acids: CATSDLPLAGGTDTQYF. The CDR3 region has the DNA TGTGCCACCAGTGATTTGCCCCTAGCGGGAGGGACGGATACGCAGTATTTT.

The table lists this clone with a few counts. The CDR3 DNA follows: TGTGCCAGCAGCCAACGAGTCGGGACTAATGAAAAACTGTTTTTT. Translated: CASSQRVGTNEKLFF. The chain uses TRBV3-1 (or the pseudogene TRBV3-2) and TRBJ1-4, with unresolved D. This CDR3 comprises 15 residues. Germline CDR1 is LGHDT and CDR2 is YNNKEL (reference sequence). The V and J ends lost 2 bases and 2 bases respectively, with 9 bases between them.

The rearrangement links TRBV7-9 to TRBJ2-3; tentatively, D is TRBD2 (6 bases). This CDR3 has 15 residues. Germline loops: CDR1 SEHNR, CDR2 FQNEAQ (reference sequence). Deletions cut 3 bases from V and 4 bases from J, with 14 bases between. The DNA for the CDR3 is TGTGCCAGCAGCTTTGAGGGACTTAGGGCAGATACGCAGTATTTT. It translates to CASSFEGLRADTQYF.

The V and J genes are TRBV10-2 and TRBJ2-5, with 7 bases identical to TRBD2. The germline V gene encodes CDR1 WSHSY and CDR2 SAAADI. With 0 bases clipped from V and 7 bases from J, the junction kept 5 bases outside the gene matches. This CDR3 is built from 14 residues. The chain's CDR3 is CASSESSWEGTQYF. CDR3 in DNA: TGCGCCAGCAGTGAGTCGAGCTGGGAGGGGACCCAGTACTTC.

A single count supports this clone. The genes are TRBV5-4 and TRBJ2-2; tentative D call: TRBD1 (6 bases). The V end lost 3 bases, the J end lost 0 bases, and 12 bases lay between the germline ends. Per the germline V gene, CDR1 is SGHNT and CDR2 is YYREEE (reference sequence). This CDR3 contains 16 residues. CDR3 in amino acids: CASSSRQAPNTGELFF. The CDR3 nucleotides read TGTGCCAGCAGCTCACGACAGGCGCCGAACACCGGGGAGCTGTTTTTT.

The V gene is TRBV7-3, the J gene TRBJ1-3, with D hard to call. CDR3 length: 15 amino acids. The V and J ends lost 6 bases and 2 bases respectively, with 14 bases between them. Germline V gene sequence: CDR1 SGHTA, CDR2 FQGTGA. The CDR3 sequence: CASSQDARAGNTIYF. The CDR3 nucleotides read TGTGCCAGCAGTCAGGACGCGAGGGCTGGAAACACCATATATTTT.